This paragraph covers one T cell receptor beta chain sequence. Its antigen is as yet unknown. Primers included in the PCR were 60 Vbeta and 13 Jbeta primers. Data came from immunoSEQ multiplex PCR; TCRdb stores just in-frame clones and leaves some out. The sample contains over 150,000 clones, roughly two thirds of which appear only once. The data stem from a study of cytomegalovirus exposure and HLA in healthy donors. Study-level information: Earlier, 110 million or so unique TCR beta sequences were recovered from around 190 million T cells by an analysis.

Study results and limitations: It was assumed in the presence/absence analyses that sequencing depth was roughly uniform across donors.

This CDR3 contains 13 residues. Germline values: CDR1 MNHEY, CDR2 SVGAGI. V was clipped by 2 bases and J by 5 bases, with 9 bases between them. Sample: PBMCs. The chain recombines TRBV6-5 with TRBJ1-2, with D perhaps TRBD1 (5 bases). This clonotype was sampled from a middle-aged woman in good health and CMV-seropositive. The CDR3 nucleotides are TGTGCCAGCAGTTACGTGGAGGGGTATGGCTACACCTTC. This sequence encodes CASSYVEGYGYTF.